These T cell receptor beta chains were read from a single sample in a study of beta chain features in type 1 diabetes. Repertoires were generated with immunoSEQ multiplex PCR, while TCRdb's copy carries only in-frame clones and drops some. Of 250,000 to 300,000 clones listed, around 25% are singletons. The sample comprised naive CD4+ T cells from blood. The receptor source for this set is a woman under 40 with type 1 diabetes. The CDR3 runs from the conserved cysteine through the conserved F or W. Each record gives: clone size, CDR3 length, J gene, V gene, D gene, CDR3 protein, CDR3 DNA. D genes are given only for firm matches. Size tells how often a clone was seen (once, few, many) or the class of an expanded clone, and some rows leave it out.

clone size: -
CDR3 length: 13
J gene: TRBJ2-3
V gene: TRBV4-1
D gene: -
CDR3 protein: CASSLTGPDTQYF
CDR3 DNA: TGCGCCAGCAGCCTCACAGGGCCAGATACGCAGTATTTT

clone size: -
CDR3 length: 15
J gene: TRBJ1-2
V gene: TRBV9
D gene: -
CDR3 protein: CASSVGTAGFGGYTF
CDR3 DNA: TGTGCCAGCAGCGTAGGGACAGCGGGGTTCGGTGGCTACACCTTC

clone size: few
CDR3 length: 14
J gene: TRBJ1-5
V gene: TRBV29-1
D gene: TRBD1
CDR3 protein: CSVVGTGRNQPQHF
CDR3 DNA: TGCAGCGTCGTCGGGACAGGCCGCAATCAGCCCCAGCATTTT

clone size: -
CDR3 length: 14
J gene: TRBJ2-6
V gene: TRBV29-1
D gene: -
CDR3 protein: CSAIVASGANVLTF
CDR3 DNA: TGCAGCGCGATCGTGGCATCTGGGGCCAACGTCCTGACTTTC

clone size: -
CDR3 length: 13
J gene: TRBJ2-1
V gene: TRBV19
D gene: TRBD1
CDR3 protein: CASTPTGGNEQFF
CDR3 DNA: TGTGCCAGTACCCCGACAGGGGGCAATGAGCAGTTCTTC

clone size: few
CDR3 length: 15
J gene: TRBJ2-6
V gene: TRBV30
D gene: -
CDR3 protein: CAWSRLDTGANVLTF
CDR3 DNA: TGTGCCTGGAGTAGGCTGGACACTGGGGCCAACGTCCTGACTTTC

clone size: few
CDR3 length: 15
J gene: TRBJ2-5
V gene: TRBV25-1
D gene: TRBD1
CDR3 protein: CASSVAFRGLETQYF
CDR3 DNA: TGTGCCAGCAGTGTGGCTTTCAGGGGGTTGGAGACCCAGTACTTC

clone size: -
CDR3 length: 16
J gene: TRBJ2-3
V gene: TRBV5-1
D gene: -
CDR3 protein: CASSLDGELGTDTQYF
CDR3 DNA: TGCGCCAGCAGCTTGGACGGGGAGTTGGGCACAGATACGCAGTATTTT

clone size: -
CDR3 length: 16
J gene: TRBJ2-1
V gene: TRBV7-2
D gene: TRBD2
CDR3 protein: CASSLYGASGINEQFF
CDR3 DNA: TGTGCCAGCAGCCTATATGGGGCTAGCGGGATAAATGAGCAGTTCTTC

clone size: -
CDR3 length: 13
J gene: TRBJ2-7
V gene: TRBV25-1
D gene: -
CDR3 protein: CASATGTPYEQYF
CDR3 DNA: TGTGCCAGCGCCACCGGGACACCCTACGAGCAGTACTTC

clone size: few
CDR3 length: 13
J gene: TRBJ2-5
V gene: TRBV5-4
D gene: -
CDR3 protein: CASSLVGEETQYF
CDR3 DNA: TGTGCCAGCAGCTTGGTCGGGGAAGAGACCCAGTACTTC

clone size: -
CDR3 length: 15
J gene: TRBJ2-3
V gene: TRBV6-5
D gene: TRBD2
CDR3 protein: CASSYTSGSTDTQYF
CDR3 DNA: TGTGCCAGCAGTTACACTAGCGGGAGCACAGATACGCAGTATTTT

clone size: -
CDR3 length: 13
J gene: TRBJ2-2
V gene: TRBV1
D gene: -
CDR3 protein: CTSSRIRGGELFF
CDR3 DNA: TGCACCAGCAGCCGAATCAGGGGCGGGGAGCTGTTTTTT

clone size: -
CDR3 length: 13
J gene: TRBJ1-2
V gene: TRBV30
D gene: -
CDR3 protein: CAWSQGFGYGYTF
CDR3 DNA: TGTGCCTGGAGTCAGGGTTTTGGATATGGCTACACCTTC

clone size: few
CDR3 length: 13
J gene: TRBJ2-1
V gene: TRBV28
D gene: -
CDR3 protein: CASSRDTYNEQFF
CDR3 DNA: TGTGCCAGCAGTAGGGACACCTACAATGAGCAGTTCTTC

clone size: -
CDR3 length: 15
J gene: TRBJ2-3
V gene: TRBV9
D gene: TRBD2
CDR3 protein: CASSVLAGGKDTQYF
CDR3 DNA: TGTGCCAGCAGCGTGCTAGCGGGAGGGAAAGATACGCAGTATTTT

clone size: -
CDR3 length: 12
J gene: TRBJ1-2
V gene: TRBV30
D gene: TRBD1
CDR3 protein: CAWNRDSSGYTF
CDR3 DNA: TGTGCCTGGAACCGGGACAGTTCTGGCTACACCTTC

clone size: -
CDR3 length: 15
J gene: TRBJ2-3
V gene: TRBV4-1
D gene: -
CDR3 protein: CASSHIQESTDTQYF
CDR3 DNA: TGCGCCAGCAGCCATATACAGGAGAGCACAGATACGCAGTATTTT

clone size: few
CDR3 length: 11
J gene: TRBJ1-2
V gene: TRBV2
D gene: -
CDR3 protein: CASSFRVGYTF
CDR3 DNA: TGTGCCAGCAGTTTCAGGGTTGGCTACACCTTC

clone size: few
CDR3 length: 15
J gene: TRBJ2-3
V gene: TRBV29-1
D gene: -
CDR3 protein: CSVEIRGYRTDTQYF
CDR3 DNA: TGCAGCGTTGAAATTCGAGGGTATCGCACAGATACGCAGTATTTT

clone size: few
CDR3 length: 15
J gene: TRBJ2-1
V gene: TRBV10-3
D gene: TRBD2
CDR3 protein: CAISESTSGNNEQFF
CDR3 DNA: TGTGCCATCAGTGAGTCGACTAGCGGGAACAATGAGCAGTTCTTC

clone size: few
CDR3 length: 14
J gene: TRBJ1-5
V gene: TRBV25-1
D gene: -
CDR3 protein: CASSPHRDNQPQHF
CDR3 DNA: TGTGCCAGCAGTCCCCACAGAGACAATCAGCCCCAGCATTTT

clone size: -
CDR3 length: 14
J gene: TRBJ1-2
V gene: TRBV28
D gene: TRBD1
CDR3 protein: CASRRTGLDYGYTF
CDR3 DNA: TGTGCCAGCAGGAGGACAGGGCTCGACTATGGCTACACCTTC

clone size: -
CDR3 length: 16
J gene: TRBJ2-4
V gene: TRBV6-4
D gene: TRBD2
CDR3 protein: CAVTSGGGLAKNIQYF
CDR3 DNA: TGTGCCGTAACTAGCGGGGGTGGCCTAGCCAAAAACATTCAGTACTTC

clone size: few
CDR3 length: 13
J gene: TRBJ2-7
V gene: TRBV25-1
D gene: -
CDR3 protein: CASSEQSRGKQYF
CDR3 DNA: TGTGCCAGCAGTGAACAATCCCGGGGAAAGCAGTACTTC

clone size: few
CDR3 length: 13
J gene: TRBJ2-3
V gene: TRBV10-3
D gene: -
CDR3 protein: CATHAASTDTQYF
CDR3 DNA: TGTGCCACCCATGCCGCGAGCACAGATACGCAGTATTTT

clone size: -
CDR3 length: 12
J gene: TRBJ2-1
V gene: TRBV4-1
D gene: -
CDR3 protein: CASSSRSDEQFF
CDR3 DNA: TGCGCCAGCAGCTCGCGCTCGGATGAGCAGTTCTTC

clone size: -
CDR3 length: 14
J gene: TRBJ2-5
V gene: TRBV30
D gene: TRBD2
CDR3 protein: CAWSSGGGGETQYF
CDR3 DNA: TGTGCCTGGAGCTCGGGAGGGGGTGGAGAGACCCAGTACTTC

clone size: few
CDR3 length: 15
J gene: TRBJ2-3
V gene: TRBV29-1
D gene: -
CDR3 protein: CSVRRLELSTDTQYF
CDR3 DNA: TGCAGCGTTCGTCGACTAGAGCTGAGCACAGATACGCAGTATTTT

clone size: -
CDR3 length: 16
J gene: TRBJ2-3
V gene: TRBV7-3
D gene: -
CDR3 protein: CASSPDSGISGNTQYF
CDR3 DNA: TGTGCCAGCAGCCCCGACTCAGGGATCTCAGGAAATACGCAGTATTTT

clone size: -
CDR3 length: 12
J gene: TRBJ2-1
V gene: TRBV2
D gene: -
CDR3 protein: CASSDRPNEQFF
CDR3 DNA: TGTGCCAGCAGTGACAGGCCCAATGAGCAGTTCTTC

clone size: -
CDR3 length: 13
J gene: TRBJ2-7
V gene: TRBV28
D gene: TRBD1
CDR3 protein: CASTLTGEYEQYF
CDR3 DNA: TGTGCCAGCACCCTGACAGGGGAGTACGAGCAGTACTTC

clone size: -
CDR3 length: 17
J gene: TRBJ2-1
V gene: TRBV4-1
D gene: -
CDR3 protein: CASSHGLARSSYNEQFF
CDR3 DNA: TGCGCCAGCAGCCATGGGCTAGCGCGAAGCTCCTACAATGAGCAGTTCTTC

clone size: -
CDR3 length: 14
J gene: TRBJ1-1
V gene: TRBV19
D gene: -
CDR3 protein: CASTDRDLNTEAFF
CDR3 DNA: TGTGCCAGTACCGACCGGGACTTGAACACTGAAGCTTTCTTT

clone size: -
CDR3 length: 13
J gene: TRBJ1-1
V gene: TRBV5-4
D gene: -
CDR3 protein: CASSMGQNTEAFF
CDR3 DNA: TGTGCCAGCAGCATGGGACAGAACACTGAAGCTTTCTTT

clone size: -
CDR3 length: 14
J gene: TRBJ2-7
V gene: TRBV30
D gene: TRBD1
CDR3 protein: CAWSLWTGGYEQYF
CDR3 DNA: TGTGCCTGGAGCCTTTGGACAGGGGGCTACGAGCAGTACTTC

clone size: -
CDR3 length: 14
J gene: TRBJ1-2
V gene: TRBV30
D gene: -
CDR3 protein: CARTTEQTNYGYTF
CDR3 DNA: TGTGCCCGAACGACGGAGCAGACTAACTATGGCTACACCTTC

clone size: few
CDR3 length: 12
J gene: TRBJ2-2
V gene: TRBV9
D gene: -
CDR3 protein: CASRAGAGELFF
CDR3 DNA: TGTGCCAGCAGGGCAGGGGCCGGGGAGCTGTTTTTT

clone size: -
CDR3 length: 14
J gene: TRBJ1-5
V gene: TRBV29-1
D gene: -
CDR3 protein: CSVLMGGRDQPQHF
CDR3 DNA: TGCAGCGTCCTTATGGGGGGGCGCGATCAGCCCCAGCATTTT

clone size: few
CDR3 length: 12
J gene: TRBJ1-1
V gene: TRBV29-1
D gene: -
CDR3 protein: CSELRGNTEAFF
CDR3 DNA: TGCAGCGAACTCAGGGGGAACACTGAAGCTTTCTTT

clone size: few
CDR3 length: 16
J gene: TRBJ2-6
V gene: TRBV5-4
D gene: -
CDR3 protein: CASSLTADSGANVLTF
CDR3 DNA: TGTGCCAGCAGCTTGACGGCGGACTCTGGGGCCAACGTCCTGACTTTC

clone size: few
CDR3 length: 17
J gene: TRBJ2-1
V gene: TRBV11-3
D gene: TRBD2
CDR3 protein: CASSSPLLAASYNEQFF
CDR3 DNA: TGTGCCAGCAGCTCCCCCCTACTAGCGGCATCCTACAATGAGCAGTTCTTC

clone size: few
CDR3 length: 12
J gene: TRBJ1-2
V gene: TRBV4-1
D gene: -
CDR3 protein: CASSQDIRGYTF
CDR3 DNA: TGCGCCAGCAGCCAAGATATTCGGGGCTACACCTTC

clone size: few
CDR3 length: 17
J gene: TRBJ2-5
V gene: TRBV7-2
D gene: -
CDR3 protein: CASSLGGNYGGQETQYF
CDR3 DNA: TGTGCCAGCAGCTTAGGAGGGAACTATGGGGGGCAAGAGACCCAGTACTTC

clone size: -
CDR3 length: 13
J gene: TRBJ2-6
V gene: TRBV10-3
D gene: TRBD1
CDR3 protein: CASYRDRGSVLTF
CDR3 DNA: TGTGCCAGCTACCGGGACAGGGGCTCCGTCCTGACTTTC